The table lists the clone carrying this T cell receptor beta chain with a few counts. Only in-frame clones appear in the TCRdb table, and some are missing; sequencing was by immunoSEQ multiplex PCR. Of around 2,500 clones listed, just under 80% are singletons. This specimen belongs to a study of chemoradiotherapy in HPV16-positive cancers. Trimming stripped 1 base from V and 0 bases from J, with 3 bases between. This CDR3 spans 13 amino acids. CDR1 and CDR2 from the germline V gene are SNHLY and FYNNEI. This clonotype was obtained from a human donor with HPV-associated anogenital cancer. The chain joins TRBV2 to TRBJ1-1; D remains unclear. Sequenced here: tumor tissue, sampled from a patient who underwent chemoradiotherapy. This CDR3 is CASSEVMNTEAFF. The DNA of the CDR3 is TGTGCCAGCAGTGAAGTTATGAACACTGAAGCTTTCTTT.